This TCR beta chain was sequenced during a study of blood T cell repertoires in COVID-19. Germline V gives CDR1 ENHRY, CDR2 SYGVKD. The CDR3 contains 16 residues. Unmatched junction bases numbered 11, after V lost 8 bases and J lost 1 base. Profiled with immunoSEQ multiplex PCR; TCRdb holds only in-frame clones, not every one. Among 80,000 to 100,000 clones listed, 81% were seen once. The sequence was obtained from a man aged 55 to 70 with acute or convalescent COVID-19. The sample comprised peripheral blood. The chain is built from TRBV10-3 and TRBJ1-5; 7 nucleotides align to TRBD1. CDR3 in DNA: TGTGCCATCGGGGACAGCGATGCTATCAGCAATCAGCCCCAGCATTTT. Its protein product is CAIGDSDAISNQPQHF.